A single sample gave rise to the 27 T cell receptor beta chains below, sequenced in a study of OX40 agonist ivuxolimab in advanced cancers. Using immunoSEQ multiplex PCR, the repertoire was profiled, and TCRdb retains in-frame clones only, with some absent. The data contain over 70,000 clones, approximately 85% of them singletons. This material consisted of CD4+ or CD8+ T cells sorted from blood, taken in a trial of the OX40 agonist ivuxolimab. The receptor set was obtained from an adult with an advanced solid tumor such as melanoma, head and neck, liver or kidney cancer.

The chain uses TRBV4-2 and TRBJ2-7; 8 nucleotides align to TRBD1. The V segment lost 4 bases and the J segment 0 bases; nucleotides outside the gene matches: 5. Germline V lookup: CDR1 LGHNA, CDR2 YNFKEQ. The CDR3 extends over 15 amino acids. The DNA for the CDR3 is TGTGCCAGCAGCCCAAGGACAGGGACCTCCTACGAGCAGTACTTC. The encoded protein is CASSPRTGTSYEQYF.

This chain joins TRBV21-1 and TRBJ2-1; the table's D call, TRBD1, has no DNA check behind it. TRBV21-1 represents a pseudogene. This CDR3 comprises 18 residues. CDR3 DNA: TGTGCCAGCAGCAAAGAGGGGGTTTCAGTTCCGTACTACAATGAGCAGTTCTTC. Protein: CASSKEGVSVPYYNEQFF.

V is TRBV7-9 and J is TRBJ2-7; D is unresolved. Between the trimmed V and J ends, which lost 1 base and 3 bases, there was a span of 4 bases. Germline assignment: CDR1 SEHNR and CDR2 FQNEAQ (reference sequence). The CDR3 is 12 residues long. This chain's CDR3 is CASSLGVYEQYF. The CDR3 DNA sequence: TGTGCCAGCAGCTTAGGAGTCTACGAGCAGTACTTC.

The chain has TRBV7-9 and TRBJ2-1, with 12 bases that match TRBD2. The CDR3 spans 17 residues. Germline V gene sequence: CDR1 SEHNR, CDR2 FQNEAQ (reference sequence). After removal of 5 bases from V and 7 bases from J, the junction contained 12 bases not matched to a gene. The CDR3 spells CASSPLALAGGRNEQFF. The DNA for the CDR3 is TGTGCCAGCAGCCCATTAGCACTAGCGGGAGGCCGGAATGAGCAGTTCTTC.

The CDR3 nucleotides read TGTGCCAGCAGTCGGACTAGCGGAATCTCCTACGAGCAGTACTTC. Residues: CASSRTSGISYEQYF. This chain links TRBV2 with TRBJ2-7; TRBD2 agrees at 10 bases. The junction had 4 bases not matched to a gene; V was cut back by 5 bases and J by 0 bases. CDR3 length equals 15 residues. CDR1 SNHLY and CDR2 FYNNEI come from the germline V gene.

V usage is TRBV4-1 and J usage is TRBJ1-3, with unresolved D. V was shortened by 4 bases and J by 2 bases, with 18 bases between the two germline ends. The germline gives CDR1 MGHRA, CDR2 YSYEKL. CDR3 length: 17 amino acids. This CDR3 reads CASSRDGRWRPGNTIYF. The CDR3 DNA reads TGCGCCAGCAGCCGGGATGGACGGTGGAGACCTGGAAACACCATATATTTT.

The CDR3, as DNA: TGTGCCAGCAGCTTTGGGGCTCCTGGGAATTCACCCCTCCACTTT. As protein: CASSFGAPGNSPLHF. The J gene is TRBJ1-6, the V gene TRBV7-3, with D maybe TRBD1 (5 bases). In germline, CDR1 is SGHTA, CDR2 FQGTGA. The CDR3 extends over 15 amino acids. V was clipped by 3 bases and J by 7 bases, with 13 bases between them.

This clone was found once. This chain uses TRBV19 with TRBJ2-1, with D possibly matching TRBD2 (5 bases). Germline V gene sequence: CDR1 LNHDA, CDR2 SQIVND (reference sequence). Trimming took 7 bases from V and 6 from J, leaving 16 bases between them. This CDR3 contains 14 residues. The CDR3 DNA sequence: TGTGCCAGTACCGCGGGCCCGGTCGGCAATGAGCAGTTCTTC. It codes for CASTAGPVGNEQFF. Looking up the rest from reference TRBV19 and TRBJ2-1 gives the full variable domain: DGGITQSPKYLFRKEGQNVTLSCEQNLNHDAMYWYRQDPGQGLRLIYYSQIVNDFQKGDIAEGYSVSREKKESFPLTVTSAQKNPTAFYLCASTAGPVGNEQFFGPGTRLTVL.

This rearrangement joins TRBV5-4 to TRBJ2-6, with D tentatively TRBD1 or TRBD2 (5 bases each). The CDR3 consists of 17 residues. V gave up 0 bases and J gave up 0 bases, with 10 bases separating them. Germline V gene lookup returns CDR1 SGHNT and CDR2 YYREEE (reference sequence). The CDR3 DNA sequence: TGTGCCAGCAGCTTGGCGGGGCGAACCTCTGGGGCCAACGTCCTGACTTTC. Translating gives CASSLAGRTSGANVLTF.

J is TRBJ1-2 and V is TRBV29-1; the D is unclear. From germline, CDR1 is SQVTM and CDR2 ANQGSEA. The CDR3 sequence is 14 residues long. The V end lost 0 bases, the J end lost 8 bases, and 16 bases lay between the germline ends. The DNA of the CDR3 is TGCAGCGTTGAAGAAATTGTTCGGGGAGAGGGCTACACCTTC. Translation: CSVEEIVRGEGYTF.

Only one count was recorded for this clone. This sequence joins TRBV7-2 and TRBJ1-3; D might be TRBD1 (5 bases). The length of the CDR3 is 15 residues. CDR1 is SGHTA, CDR2 FQGNSA, per germline. Trimming removed 5 bases at V and 1 base at J, with 12 bases between. In DNA form, the CDR3 reads TGTGCCAGCAGCCTTTGGGGGGGTTCTGGAAACACCATATATTTT. Protein sequence: CASSLWGGSGNTIYF.

This clone is classed as medium-sized. The J gene is TRBJ1-1, the V gene TRBV5-1; D perhaps matches TRBD1 (6 bases). The CDR3 sequence is 15 residues long. CDR1 and CDR2 (germline): SGHRS, YFSETQ. Deletions cut 3 bases from V and 2 bases from J, with 14 bases between. The CDR3 protein is CASSSNPGENTEAFF. The CDR3 nucleotides are TGCGCCAGCAGCTCGAATCCAGGGGAAAACACTGAAGCTTTCTTT.

This chain connects TRBV6-1 to TRBJ1-1, with 7 bases lining up with TRBD1. V lost 5 bases to trimming and J lost 1 base; unmatched junction nucleotides: 7. The CDR3 loop spans 15 amino acids. CDR1 MNHNS and CDR2 SASEGT come from the germline V gene. In DNA form, the CDR3 reads TGTGCCAGCAGTTCCCGGGACAGCCAGAACACTGAAGCTTTCTTT. Protein product: CASSSRDSQNTEAFF.

V usage is TRBV5-8 and J usage is TRBJ1-4; no definite D call. The germline CDR1 and CDR2 sequences are SGHTS and YDEGEE. There are 15 residues in the CDR3. V lost 0 bases, J lost 7 bases, and 13 bases lay in between. CDR3 sequence (DNA): TGTGCCAGCAGCTTGGGGTCCTCACGGGGTGAAAAACTGTTTTTT. This gives the protein CASSLGSSRGEKLFF.

This chain links TRBV7-2 with TRBJ2-3; no clear D gene. Trimming took off 1 base at V and 0 bases at J, with 8 bases between the two ends. The germline CDR1 and CDR2 sequences are SGHTA and FQGNSA. The CDR3 covers 15 residues. The CDR3 sequence is CASSLVGGSTDTQYF. The CDR3 DNA reads TGTGCCAGCAGCTTAGTCGGCGGAAGCACAGATACGCAGTATTTT.

The V and J genes are TRBV18 and TRBJ2-2; D unresolved. This CDR3 region has 13 residues. V lost 3 bases to trimming and J lost 7 bases, with 9 bases between them. CDR1 is KGHSH and CDR2 is LQKENI in the germline V gene. This CDR3 is CASSPTSLGELFF. The CDR3 nucleotides are TGTGCCAGCTCACCCACCTCCCTCGGGGAGCTGTTTTTT.

This rearrangement joins TRBV11-2 to TRBJ1-2, with D perhaps matching TRBD1 (5 bases). Germline CDR1 SGHAT, CDR2 FQNNGV. The ends were cut back, 3 bases at V and 7 bases at J, with 15 bases in the middle. The CDR3 loop spans 14 amino acids. CDR3 in amino acids: CASSFTGVLGGYTF. The CDR3 DNA is TGTGCCAGCAGCTTTACGGGGGTGTTAGGTGGCTACACCTTC.

J is TRBJ2-3 and V is TRBV4-2; 8 bases map to TRBD2. J gave up 2 bases and V 1 base, and 5 bases lay outside the gene matches. Germline assignment: CDR1 LGHNA and CDR2 YNFKEQ. The CDR3 runs to 16 residues. Here the CDR3 DNA reads TGTGCCAGCAGCCAAGGTGCGGGAGGTTCCACAGATACGCAGTATTTT. Translated, it gives CASSQGAGGSTDTQYF.

This clone was counted once. This chain joins TRBV29-1 and TRBJ2-1; D gene ambiguous. Germline lookup yields CDR1 SQVTM and CDR2 ANQGSEA. The CDR3 is made up of 12 amino acids. Trimming took 8 bases from V and 0 from J, leaving 8 bases between them. In nucleotides, the CDR3 is TGCAGCACCTGGGACTCCTACAATGAGCAGTTCTTC. As protein: CSTWDSYNEQFF.

The rearrangement joins TRBV5-4 to TRBJ2-7, with TRBD1 identical over 7 bases. Germline trimming cut 2 bases from V and 3 bases from J; bases unmatched to any gene: 11. The CDR3 covers 16 residues. Per the germline V gene, CDR1 is SGHNT and CDR2 is YYREEE (reference sequence). The CDR3 region has the DNA TGTGCCAGCAGCTTACGGTTGGGTAGGGGGCACTACGAGCAGTACTTC. It codes for CASSLRLGRGHYEQYF. The full variable domain, in which reference TRBV5-4 and TRBJ2-7 provide the parts outside the CDR3, is ETGVTQSPTHLIKTRGQQVTLRCSSQSGHNTVSWYQQALGQGPQFIFQYYREEENGRGNFPPRFSGLQFPNYSSELNVNALELDDSALYLCASSLRLGRGHYEQYFGPGTRLTVT.

The CDR3 coding sequence is TGCGCCAGCAGTGAGTACAGTCTCCTAGCCAAAAACATTCAGTACTTC. Amino acid sequence: CASSEYSLLAKNIQYF. This chain links TRBV10-2 with TRBJ2-4; D unresolved. Trimming cost V 1 base and J 0 bases, with 10 bases left between them. The germline V gene has CDR1 WSHSY and CDR2 SAAADI. The CDR3 spans 16 residues.

This chain links TRBV7-2 with TRBJ2-1, with 9 nucleotides matching TRBD2. CDR3 size: 17 residues. Germline trimming cut 3 bases from V and 7 bases from J; bases unmatched to any gene: 13. The germline gives CDR1 SGHTA, CDR2 FQGNSA. CDR3 region: CASSFRSSGTVTNEQFF. CDR3 coding DNA: TGTGCCAGCAGCTTTAGATCTAGCGGGACGGTGACAAATGAGCAGTTCTTC.

In DNA form, the CDR3 reads TGTGCCAGCAGTTACCGGGACAGGGACAACTATGGCTACACCTTC. It specifies CASSYRDRDNYGYTF. The rearrangement uses TRBV6-6 and TRBJ1-2, with 9 bases aligning to TRBD1. CDR3 length: 15 amino acids. CDR1 and CDR2 (germline): MNHNY, SVGAGI (reference sequence). With 2 bases clipped from V and 2 bases from J, the junction kept 3 bases outside the gene matches.

CDR3 sequence: CSVGLVTAPGTEAFF. The DNA of the CDR3 is TGCAGCGTTGGGCTAGTGACCGCCCCGGGCACTGAAGCTTTCTTT. The gene calls are TRBV29-1 and TRBJ1-1; D gene uncertain. Germline V gives CDR1 SQVTM, CDR2 ANQGSEA. Trimming took off 4 bases at V and 4 bases at J, with 19 bases between the two ends. The length of the CDR3 is 15 residues.

This chain links TRBV7-2 with TRBJ2-7; TRBD2 aligns across 13 bases. V trimming: 5 bases; J trimming: 2 bases; junction bases outside the gene matches: 0. The germline V gene has CDR1 SGHTA and CDR2 FQGNSA. The CDR3 is 14 amino acids. This CDR3 is CASSTSGRAYEQYF. The CDR3 DNA sequence: TGTGCCAGCAGCACTAGCGGGAGGGCCTACGAGCAGTACTTC.

The J gene is TRBJ2-1, the V gene TRBV6-5, with 12 bases aligning to TRBD2. The germline V gene has CDR1 MNHEY and CDR2 SVGAGI. This CDR3 region has 14 residues. The V segment lost 5 bases and the J segment 6 bases; nucleotides outside the gene matches: 2. The CDR3 here is CASSPSGGGNEQFF. CDR3 DNA sequence: TGTGCCAGCAGTCCTAGCGGGGGGGGCAATGAGCAGTTCTTC.

The rearrangement joins TRBV11-3 to TRBJ2-1; 11 positions agree with TRBD1. This CDR3 contains 17 residues. J was trimmed by 6 bases and V by 5 bases; bases with no gene match: 12. Germline CDR1 SGHNT, CDR2 YENEEA. As DNA, the CDR3 is TGTGCCAGCAGCCTAAACTCCGGGACAGGGGGTTCCAATGAGCAGTTCTTC. Translated: CASSLNSGTGGSNEQFF.